These 12 T cell receptor beta chains were all obtained from the same sample, sequenced in a study of T cell responses to AZD1222 COVID-19 vaccine. Clones were read by immunoSEQ multiplex PCR, and TCRdb kept only the in-frame ones, dropping some. The top ten clones hold roughly 20% of a sample with tens of thousands of clones, roughly 85% of them seen once. Sequenced material: peripheral blood, taken on day 0 of AZD1222 vaccination. The source of these receptors is an adult in good health.

The V gene is TRBV2, the J gene TRBJ2-5; 12 bases fit TRBD2. This CDR3 has 16 residues. Germline CDR1 SNHLY, CDR2 FYNNEI. The ends lost 4 bases at V and 2 bases at J; junction bases unmatched: 5. The CDR3, as DNA: TGTGCCAGCAGTGCCGGACTAGCGGGGCAACAAGAGACCCAGTACTTC. This codes for CASSAGLAGQQETQYF.

This clone was seen more than once but under ten times. The chain couples TRBV5-1 to TRBJ1-1, with a possible D match to TRBD1 (6 bases). CDR3 length: 17 residues. The V gene lost 4 bases and the J gene lost 1 base, with 20 bases spanning the gap. Germline CDR1 reads SGHRS; CDR2 reads YFSETQ. The CDR3 coding sequence is TGCGCCAGCAGCCTCATTGGGGGCAGGGCAAAGAACACTGAAGCTTTCTTT. This codes for CASSLIGGRAKNTEAFF.

The chain links TRBV6-1 to TRBJ2-6, with TRBD1 as a possible D gene (5 bases). CDR1 and CDR2 from the germline V gene are MNHNS and SASEGT. The length of the CDR3 is 17 residues. Trimming took off 4 bases at V and 1 base at J, with 14 bases between the two ends. DNA for the CDR3: TGTGCCAGCAGTGTGGGGCTGGGCGCATCTGGGGCCAACGTCCTGACTTTC. Amino acid sequence: CASSVGLGASGANVLTF.

The gene calls are TRBV19 and TRBJ1-1; 9 bases fit TRBD1. Unmatched junction bases numbered 6, after V lost 4 bases and J lost 6 bases. The V gene's germline CDR1 is LNHDA and CDR2 SQIVND (reference sequence). The CDR3 is made up of 14 amino acids. CDR3 sequence: CASSTTGGSAEAFF. The CDR3 DNA reads TGTGCCAGTAGTACGACAGGGGGTTCCGCTGAAGCTTTCTTT.

This clone has just one count. This sequence joins TRBV5-1 and TRBJ1-1, with TRBD1 matching over 7 bases. This CDR3 is 14 amino acids long. Germline V gives CDR1 SGHRS, CDR2 YFSETQ. The ends lost 0 bases at V and 4 bases at J; junction bases unmatched: 3. As DNA, the CDR3 is TGCGCCAGCAGCTTGGGGACAGGAGGCACTGAAGCTTTCTTT. Its protein product is CASSLGTGGTEAFF.

The chain couples TRBV29-1 to TRBJ1-3; TRBD1 might be the D (5 bases). The V end was cut by 3 bases, the J end by 8 bases, with 14 bases between. The CDR3 runs to 13 residues. CDR1 is SQVTM and CDR2 is ANQGSEA in the germline V gene. CDR3 residues: CSVEGVSGDTIYF. The CDR3 bases are TGCAGCGTTGAGGGGGTCAGTGGGGACACCATATATTTT.

This clone was seen a single time. The chain combines TRBV27 with TRBJ2-5; D is perhaps TRBD2 (5 bases). The V and J ends lost 3 bases and 5 bases respectively, with 22 bases between them. Per the germline V gene, CDR1 is MNHEY and CDR2 is SMNVEV (reference sequence). The CDR3 runs 17 residues. This CDR3 is CASSFRWEPNRRETQYF. CDR3 DNA sequence: TGTGCCAGCAGTTTTCGATGGGAGCCCAACCGAAGGGAGACCCAGTACTTC.

The genes are TRBV5-6 and TRBJ1-2; possible D gene TRBD1, 6 bases. The germline gives CDR1 SGHDT, CDR2 YYEEEE. V gave up 4 bases and J gave up 4 bases, with 11 bases separating them. The CDR3 loop spans 13 amino acids. The CDR3 here is CASSPARGYGYTF. The CDR3 DNA sequence: TGTGCCAGCAGCCCCGCCAGGGGCTATGGCTACACCTTC.

V usage is TRBV6-5 and J usage is TRBJ1-2; tentative D call: TRBD1 (5 bases). The V gene's germline CDR1 is MNHEY and CDR2 SVGAGI. V dropped 6 bases and J dropped 5 bases, with 16 bases sitting between them. The CDR3 length is 14 residues. In nucleotides, the CDR3 is TGTGCCAGCAGGGGGGACTGGCTTGGTTATGGCTACACCTTC. Translating it yields CASRGDWLGYGYTF.

The chain carries TRBV10-1 and TRBJ2-7, with D perhaps TRBD1 or TRBD2 (5 bases each). Per germline, CDR1 WNHNN and CDR2 SYGVQD (reference sequence). The CDR3 sequence is 14 residues long. Trimming pared 6 bases from V and 8 bases from J, leaving 20 bases between. Here the CDR3 DNA reads TGCGCCAGCAGCACCGGGACGGCCTTCGGGAAGCAGTACTTC. Translated, it gives CASSTGTAFGKQYF.

The chain employs TRBV6-4 and TRBJ1-2, with TRBD1 matching over 7 bases. After removal of 0 bases from V and 5 bases from J, the junction contained 6 bases not matched to a gene. The germline V gene has CDR1 MRHNA and CDR2 SNTAGT. The length of the CDR3 is 15 residues. Here the CDR3 reads CASSDSYGDRYGYTF. CDR3 bases: TGTGCCAGCAGTGACTCGTATGGGGACAGATATGGCTACACCTTC.

The J gene is TRBJ1-4, the V gene TRBV28; D gene unclear. V lost 0 bases and J 8 bases, leaving 16 bases between the germline ends. In germline, CDR1 is MDHEN, CDR2 SYDVKM. CDR3 length: 16 amino acids. The DNA for the CDR3 is TGTGCCAGCAGTTTATGGCAAAAGGTCCGGAGGGAAAAACTGTTTTTT. It encodes CASSLWQKVRREKLFF. The variable domain in full, with the rest retrieved from reference TRBV28 and TRBJ1-4, is DVKVTQSSRYLVKRTGEKVFLECVQDMDHENMFWYRQDPGLGLRLIYFSYDVKMKEKGDIPEGYSVSREKKERFSLILESASTNQTSMYLCASSLWQKVRREKLFFGSGTQLSVL.